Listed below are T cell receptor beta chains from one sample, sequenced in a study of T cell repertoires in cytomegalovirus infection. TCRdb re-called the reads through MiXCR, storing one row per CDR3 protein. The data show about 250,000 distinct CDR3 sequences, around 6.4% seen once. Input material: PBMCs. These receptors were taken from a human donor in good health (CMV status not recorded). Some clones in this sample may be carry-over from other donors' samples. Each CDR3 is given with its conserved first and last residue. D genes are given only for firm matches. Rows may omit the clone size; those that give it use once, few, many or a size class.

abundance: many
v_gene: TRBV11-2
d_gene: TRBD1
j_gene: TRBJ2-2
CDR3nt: TGTGCCAGCAGCCCAAGGGGGCTCGGGACCGGGGAGCTGTTTTTT
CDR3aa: CASSPRGLGTGELFF

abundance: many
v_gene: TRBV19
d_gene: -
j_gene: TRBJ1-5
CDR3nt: TGTGCCAGTAGTACCTGGGTGAAGCCAGGCAATCAGCCCCAGCATTTT
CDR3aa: CASSTWVKPGNQPQHF

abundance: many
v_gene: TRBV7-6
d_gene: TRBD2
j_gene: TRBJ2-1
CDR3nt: TGTGCCAGCAGCACCGAAATCCGCGGGGGGGCCTTAGGGGAGCAGTTCTTC
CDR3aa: CASSTEIRGGALGEQFF

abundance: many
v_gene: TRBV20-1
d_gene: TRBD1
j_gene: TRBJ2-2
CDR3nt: TGCAGTGCTAGGGAACCCGGGACAGGGAGAGGGGAGCTGTTTTTT
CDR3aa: CSAREPGTGRGELFF

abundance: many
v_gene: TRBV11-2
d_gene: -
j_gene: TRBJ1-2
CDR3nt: TGTGCCAGCAGGATAGGTCCTAACTATGGCTACACCTTC
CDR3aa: CASRIGPNYGYTF

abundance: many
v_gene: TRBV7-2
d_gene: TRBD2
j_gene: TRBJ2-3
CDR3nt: TGTGCCAGCAGCTTAGTTTACGATCCCCCGGGGGGTACAGATACGCAGTATTTT
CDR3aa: CASSLVYDPPGGTDTQYF

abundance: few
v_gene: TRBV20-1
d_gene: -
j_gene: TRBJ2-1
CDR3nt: TGCAGTGCCACCGGGCTTAGGTCCTACAATGAGCAGTTCTTC
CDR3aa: CSATGLRSYNEQFF

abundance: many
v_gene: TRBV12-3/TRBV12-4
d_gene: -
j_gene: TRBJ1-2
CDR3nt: TGTGCCAGCAGTTTAGAACAGAAATATGGCTACACCTTC
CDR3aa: CASSLEQKYGYTF

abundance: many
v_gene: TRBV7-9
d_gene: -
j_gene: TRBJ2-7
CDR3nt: TGTGCCAGCAGCCCCCTGCGAGGGCAGTTAGTCCACGAGCAGTACTTC
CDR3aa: CASSPLRGQLVHEQYF

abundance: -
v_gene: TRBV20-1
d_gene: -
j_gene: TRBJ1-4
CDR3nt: TGCAGTGCTAGGCCGGGACGGACTGATGAAAAACTGTTTTTT
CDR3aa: CSARPGRTDEKLFF

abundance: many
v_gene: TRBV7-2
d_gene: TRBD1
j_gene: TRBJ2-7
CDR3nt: TGTGCCAGCAGCCTAGACAGGGGGCACGACTACGAGCAGTACTTC
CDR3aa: CASSLDRGHDYEQYF

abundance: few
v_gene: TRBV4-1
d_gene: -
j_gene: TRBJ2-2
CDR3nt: TGCGCCAGCAGCCAATGGGGTCCCGGCACCGGGGAGCTGTTTTTT
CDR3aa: CASSQWGPGTGELFF

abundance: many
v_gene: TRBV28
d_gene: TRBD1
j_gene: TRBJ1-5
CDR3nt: TGTGCCAGCAGTTTTGGTCAGGGGGCCGGCAATCAGCCCCAGCATTTT
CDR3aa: CASSFGQGAGNQPQHF

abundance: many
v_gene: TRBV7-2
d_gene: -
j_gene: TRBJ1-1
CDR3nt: TGTGCCAGCAGCTTGGAACGGAACACTGAAGCTTTCTTT
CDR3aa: CASSLERNTEAFF